This is a list of T cell receptor beta chains from one sample in a study of T cell responses to AZD1222 COVID-19 vaccine. Here immunoSEQ multiplex PCR was the method, and the copy in TCRdb shows in-frame clones only, minus some. This table has around 100,000 clones, approximately 89% appearing once. The sample consisted of peripheral blood, taken on day 0 of AZD1222 vaccination. These receptors all stem from an adult in good health. The CDR3 runs from the conserved cysteine through the conserved F or W. A D gene is named only where the DNA matches it firmly. Size tells how often a clone was seen (once, few, many) or the class of an expanded clone, and some rows leave it out.

d_gene	len	abundance	v_gene	j_gene	CDR3aa	CDR3nt
NA	17	NA	TRBV4-1	TRBJ2-3	CASSPRDFGPSTDTQYF	TGCGCCAGCAGCCCCCGGGACTTTGGACCTAGCACAGATACGCAGTATTTT
TRBD1	17	NA	TRBV5-1	TRBJ2-6	CASSGGQGVSGANVLTF	TGCGCCAGCAGCGGAGGACAGGGAGTTAGTGGGGCCAACGTCCTGACTTTC
TRBD1	14	NA	TRBV6-5	TRBJ2-5	CASSMTGVLETQYF	TGTGCCAGCAGTATGACAGGGGTGTTGGAGACCCAGTACTTC
NA	12	NA	TRBV5-1	TRBJ2-5	CASSSPSETQYF	TGCGCCAGCAGCTCGCCGAGTGAGACCCAGTACTTC
NA	16	NA	TRBV7-9	TRBJ2-3	CASTYDYVLSTDTQYF	TGTGCCAGCACCTACGACTACGTGCTCAGCACAGATACGCAGTATTTT
NA	10	NA	TRBV9	TRBJ1-2	CASSESSGTF	TGTGCCAGCAGCGAGAGTTCAGGCACCTTC
NA	14	NA	TRBV6-2/TRBV6-3	TRBJ1-1	CASSYSTGEAEAFF	TGTGCCAGCAGTTACTCGACGGGGGAGGCTGAAGCTTTCTTT
NA	15	NA	TRBV5-1	TRBJ2-7	CASSLESGVSYEQYF	TGCGCCAGCAGCTTGGAATCCGGGGTCTCCTACGAGCAGTACTTC
NA	16	NA	TRBV5-1	TRBJ2-3	CASSLEAGLPKDTQYF	TGCGCCAGCAGCTTGGAAGCCGGTCTACCAAAGGATACGCAGTATTTT
NA	14	NA	TRBV9	TRBJ2-4	CASSVGLAKNIQYF	TGTGCCAGCAGCGTAGGGTTAGCCAAAAACATTCAGTACTTC
NA	13	NA	TRBV12-3/TRBV12-4	TRBJ1-1	CASSLAIKAEAFF	TGTGCCAGCAGTTTAGCTATTAAGGCTGAAGCTTTCTTT
NA	15	NA	TRBV11-2	TRBJ1-4	CASSLVGRGREKLFF	TGTGCCAGCAGCTTAGTGGGGCGGGGTCGCGAAAAACTGTTTTTT
NA	12	NA	TRBV5-1	TRBJ2-5	CASSRVGETQYF	TGCGCCAGCAGCCGGGTGGGAGAGACCCAGTACTTC
NA	13	NA	TRBV10-2	TRBJ2-7	CASREGHPYEQYF	TGCGCCAGCAGGGAGGGACATCCCTACGAGCAGTACTTC
TRBD1	15	NA	TRBV7-2	TRBJ1-5	CASSGWTGGNQPQHF	TGTGCCAGCAGCGGGTGGACAGGGGGCAATCAGCCCCAGCATTTT
NA	14	NA	TRBV23-1	TRBJ1-6	CASSQKRYNSPLHF	TGCGCCAGCAGTCAGAAGAGATATAATTCACCCCTCCACTTT
TRBD1	16	NA	TRBV2	TRBJ1-1	CASRYPRDRQNTEAFF	TGTGCCAGCCGATACCCCCGGGACAGGCAGAACACTGAAGCTTTCTTT
TRBD1	15	NA	TRBV5-5	TRBJ1-2	CASSRDRDTNYGYTF	TGTGCCAGCAGCCGGGACAGGGATACTAACTATGGCTACACCTTC
NA	12	NA	TRBV14	TRBJ2-1	CASSQERDEQFF	TGTGCCAGCAGCCAAGAAAGGGATGAGCAGTTCTTC
NA	14	once	TRBV5-1	TRBJ1-5	CASSLDGVNQPQHF	TGCGCCAGCAGCTTGGATGGGGTCAATCAGCCCCAGCATTTT
NA	14	once	TRBV7-3	TRBJ1-2	CASSPTHGSYGYTF	TGTGCCAGCAGCCCCACTCATGGCTCTTATGGCTACACCTTC
TRBD1	14	NA	TRBV9	TRBJ1-1	CASSGQDRGPEAFF	TGTGCCAGCAGCGGACAGGACAGGGGACCTGAAGCTTTCTTT
NA	14	once	TRBV30	TRBJ1-1	CAWRWKGSNTEAFF	TGTGCCTGGAGATGGAAGGGGTCGAACACTGAAGCTTTCTTT
NA	14	once	TRBV23-1	TRBJ1-1	CASTQPGASTEAFF	TGCGCCAGCACTCAACCGGGGGCGAGCACTGAAGCTTTCTTT
TRBD1	16	NA	TRBV6-1	TRBJ1-1	CASSVGQGWSSTEAFF	TGTGCCAGCAGTGTCGGACAGGGTTGGTCGAGCACTGAAGCTTTCTTT
NA	14	NA	TRBV10-3	TRBJ2-3	CAIRETDSTDTQYF	TGTGCCATCAGAGAGACAGATAGCACAGATACGCAGTATTTT
TRBD1	15	NA	TRBV2	TRBJ1-4	CASRDRGVANEKLFF	TGTGCCAGCCGGGACAGGGGGGTGGCTAATGAAAAACTGTTTTTT
TRBD1	16	NA	TRBV5-1	TRBJ1-1	CASSLSDRGLGTEAFF	TGCGCCAGCAGCTTATCGGACAGGGGGCTAGGAACTGAAGCTTTCTTT
TRBD2	15	few	TRBV6-6	TRBJ2-5	CATLATSGSQETQYF	TGTGCCACCCTAGCCACTAGCGGGTCCCAAGAGACCCAGTACTTC
NA	16	NA	TRBV7-2	TRBJ2-3	CASSLDATVRSYTQYF	TGTGCCAGCAGCTTAGATGCGACAGTAAGGAGTTATACGCAGTATTTT
TRBD2	17	NA	TRBV7-8	TRBJ2-7	CASSLAPASGGIDEQYF	TGTGCCAGCAGCTTAGCTCCCGCTAGCGGGGGGATCGACGAGCAGTACTTC
TRBD1	16	NA	TRBV19	TRBJ1-2	CASSQLTGGADWGYTF	TGTGCCAGTAGCCAATTAACAGGGGGCGCAGACTGGGGCTACACCTTC
TRBD1	13	NA	TRBV5-1	TRBJ2-7	CASSTTGAWEQYF	TGCGCCAGCAGCACCACAGGGGCCTGGGAGCAGTACTTC
NA	15	once	TRBV18	TRBJ2-3	CASSLWGALTDTQYF	TGTGCCAGCTCACTCTGGGGGGCGCTCACAGATACGCAGTATTTT
NA	12	NA	TRBV19	TRBJ2-1	CASSIGRNEQFF	TGTGCCAGTAGTATAGGGAGGAATGAGCAGTTCTTC
TRBD1	14	NA	TRBV11-2	TRBJ2-1	CASSSRQGWNEQFF	TGTGCCAGCAGCTCAAGACAGGGGTGGAATGAGCAGTTCTTC
TRBD1	13	NA	TRBV30	TRBJ2-7	CAWSRDRSYEQYF	TGTGCCTGGAGCAGGGACAGATCCTACGAGCAGTACTTC
NA	15	NA	TRBV6-1	TRBJ1-1	CASSELGGAGTEAFF	TGTGCCAGCAGTGAATTAGGGGGGGCTGGGACTGAAGCTTTCTTT
TRBD1	14	NA	TRBV7-8	TRBJ2-2	CASSPTGGTGELFF	TGTGCCAGCAGCCCCACAGGGGGTACCGGGGAGCTGTTTTTT
NA	17	NA	TRBV21-1	TRBJ2-7	CASSKVRPGQGLYEQYF	TGTGCCAGCAGCAAAGTAAGACCGGGACAGGGGTTATACGAGCAGTACTTC
TRBD2	15	NA	TRBV7-3	TRBJ2-7	CASSLVAGTTEEQYF	TGTGCCAGCAGCTTAGTAGCGGGGACTACGGAAGAGCAGTACTTC
TRBD1	17	NA	TRBV5-1	TRBJ2-2	CASSLQGALEATGELFF	TGCGCCAGCAGCTTGCAGGGGGCGCTTGAGGCTACCGGGGAGCTGTTTTTT
NA	15	NA	TRBV5-6	TRBJ1-1	CASSFGGRLVTEAFF	TGTGCCAGCAGCTTTGGAGGCAGACTAGTCACTGAAGCTTTCTTT
NA	13	NA	TRBV5-1	TRBJ1-2	CASRSQEGWGYTF	TGCGCCAGCAGATCCCAGGAGGGCTGGGGCTACACCTTC
NA	15	NA	TRBV15	TRBJ1-4	CATSRDVRGNEKLFF	TGTGCCACCAGCAGAGATGTGAGGGGTAATGAAAAACTGTTTTTT
NA	13	NA	TRBV19	TRBJ2-7	CASNPGFSYEQYF	TGTGCCAGTAACCCCGGGTTCTCCTACGAGCAGTACTTC
NA	14	NA	TRBV27	TRBJ1-1	CASSPLGQYTEAFF	TGTGCCAGCAGTCCCCTAGGACAGTACACTGAAGCTTTCTTT